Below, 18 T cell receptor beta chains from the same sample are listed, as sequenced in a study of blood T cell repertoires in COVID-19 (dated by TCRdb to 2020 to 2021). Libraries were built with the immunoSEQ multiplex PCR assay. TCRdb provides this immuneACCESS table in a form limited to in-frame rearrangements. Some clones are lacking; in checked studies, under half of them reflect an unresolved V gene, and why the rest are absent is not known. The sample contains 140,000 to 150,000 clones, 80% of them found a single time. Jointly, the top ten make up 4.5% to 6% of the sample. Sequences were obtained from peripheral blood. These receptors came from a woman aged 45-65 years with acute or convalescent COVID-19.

The CDR3 DNA sequence: TGTGCCAGTAGTATAGAACCGGGCGGGGAGCTGTTTTTT. It yields the protein CASSIEPGGELFF. The chain carries TRBV19 and TRBJ2-2; unclear D gene. Trimming took 0 bases from V and 7 from J, leaving 6 bases between them. The CDR3 totals 13 residues. Germline CDR1 reads LNHDA; CDR2 reads SQIVND (reference sequence).

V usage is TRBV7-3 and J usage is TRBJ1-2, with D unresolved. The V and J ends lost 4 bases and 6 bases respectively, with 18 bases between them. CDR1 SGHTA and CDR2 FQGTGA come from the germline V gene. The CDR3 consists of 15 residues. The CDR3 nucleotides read TGTGCCAGCAGCTCCGGGGTGGCTTCGGCGGATGGCTACACCTTC. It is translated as CASSSGVASADGYTF.

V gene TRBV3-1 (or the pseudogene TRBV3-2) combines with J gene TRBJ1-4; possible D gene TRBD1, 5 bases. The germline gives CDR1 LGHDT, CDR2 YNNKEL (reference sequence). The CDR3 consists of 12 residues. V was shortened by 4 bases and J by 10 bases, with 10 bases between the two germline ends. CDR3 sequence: CASSPYGGKLFF. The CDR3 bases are TGTGCCAGCAGCCCCTACGGGGGAAAACTGTTTTTT.

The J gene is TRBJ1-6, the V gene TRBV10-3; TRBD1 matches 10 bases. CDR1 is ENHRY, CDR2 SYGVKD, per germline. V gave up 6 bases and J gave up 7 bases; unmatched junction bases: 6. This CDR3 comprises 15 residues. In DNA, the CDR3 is TGTGCCATCAGCCCTTCGGGACAGGGGAATTCACCCCTCCACTTT. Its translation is CAISPSGQGNSPLHF.

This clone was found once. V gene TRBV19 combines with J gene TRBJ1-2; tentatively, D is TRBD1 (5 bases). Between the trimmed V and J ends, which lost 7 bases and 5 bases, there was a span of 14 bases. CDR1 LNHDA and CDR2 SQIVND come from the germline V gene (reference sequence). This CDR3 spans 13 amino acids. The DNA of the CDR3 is TGTGCCAGTAAGGACCGCGGGGCATATGGCTACACCTTC. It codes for CASKDRGAYGYTF.

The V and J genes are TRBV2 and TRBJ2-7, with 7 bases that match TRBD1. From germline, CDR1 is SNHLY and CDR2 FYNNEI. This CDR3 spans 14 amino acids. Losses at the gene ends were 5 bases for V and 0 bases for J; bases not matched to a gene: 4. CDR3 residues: CASSLRDSSYEQYF. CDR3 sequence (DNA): TGTGCCAGCAGTCTCCGGGACAGCTCCTACGAGCAGTACTTC. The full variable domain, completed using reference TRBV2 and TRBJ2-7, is EPEVTQTPSHQVTQMGQEVILRCVPISNHLYFYWYRQILGQKVEFLVSFYNNEISEKSEIFDDQFSVERPDGSNFTLKIRSTKLEDSAMYFCASSLRDSSYEQYFGPGTRLTVT.

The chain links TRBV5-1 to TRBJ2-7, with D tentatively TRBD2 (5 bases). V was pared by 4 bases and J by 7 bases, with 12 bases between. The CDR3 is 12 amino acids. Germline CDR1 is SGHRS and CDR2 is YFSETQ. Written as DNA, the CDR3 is TGCGCCAGCAGCCGAGAGGGTGAGGAGCAGTACTTC. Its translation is CASSREGEEQYF. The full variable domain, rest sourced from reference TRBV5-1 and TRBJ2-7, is KAGVTQTPRYLIKTRGQQVTLSCSPISGHRSVSWYQQTPGQGLQFLFEYFSETQRNKGNFPGRFSGRQFSNSRSEMNVSTLELGDSALYLCASSREGEEQYFGPGTRLTVT.

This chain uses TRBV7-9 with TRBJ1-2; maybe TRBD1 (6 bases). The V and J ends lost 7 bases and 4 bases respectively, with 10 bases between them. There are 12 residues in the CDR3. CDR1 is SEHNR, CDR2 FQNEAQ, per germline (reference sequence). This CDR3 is CASNADSYGYTF. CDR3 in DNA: TGTGCCAGCAATGCGGACAGCTATGGCTACACCTTC.

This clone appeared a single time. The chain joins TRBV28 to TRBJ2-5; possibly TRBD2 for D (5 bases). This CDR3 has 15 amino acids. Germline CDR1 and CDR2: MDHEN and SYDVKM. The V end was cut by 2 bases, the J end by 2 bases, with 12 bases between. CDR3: CASSLAREGQETQYF. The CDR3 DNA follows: TGTGCCAGCAGTTTAGCCCGTGAGGGACAAGAGACCCAGTACTTC.

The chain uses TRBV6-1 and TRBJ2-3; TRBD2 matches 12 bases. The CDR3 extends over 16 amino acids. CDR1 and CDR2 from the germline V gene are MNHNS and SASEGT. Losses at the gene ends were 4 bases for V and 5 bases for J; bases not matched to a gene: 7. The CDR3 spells CASSVSSGGALDTQYF. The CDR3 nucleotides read TGTGCCAGCAGTGTATCTAGCGGGGGGGCATTAGATACGCAGTATTTT.

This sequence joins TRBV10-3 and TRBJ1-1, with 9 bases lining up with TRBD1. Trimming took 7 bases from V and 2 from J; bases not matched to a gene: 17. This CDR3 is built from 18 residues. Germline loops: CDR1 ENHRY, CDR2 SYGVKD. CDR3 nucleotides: TGTGCCATCAACCCCGGGACAGGGATTGTATTCGATAACACTGAAGCTTTCTTT. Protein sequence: CAINPGTGIVFDNTEAFF.

DNA of the CDR3: TGTGCCAGCAGCTTACTACAGGGGAGGGAAAAACTGTTTTTT. As protein: CASSLLQGREKLFF. The rearrangement uses TRBV5-6 and TRBJ1-4; 7 bases align to TRBD1. Germline lookup yields CDR1 SGHDT and CDR2 YYEEEE. Trimming removed 2 bases from V and 8 bases from J; junction bases left unmatched: 6. The CDR3 sequence is 14 residues long.

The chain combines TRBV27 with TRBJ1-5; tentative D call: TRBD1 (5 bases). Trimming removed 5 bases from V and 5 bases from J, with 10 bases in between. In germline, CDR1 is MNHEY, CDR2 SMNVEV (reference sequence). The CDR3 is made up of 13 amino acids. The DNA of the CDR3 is TGTGCCAGCAGTCAGGGTCATTATCAGCCCCAGCATTTT. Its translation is CASSQGHYQPQHF.

The CDR3 region is CASSQGRRGQPQHF. CDR3 in DNA: TGTGCCAGCAGCCAAGGCCGCAGGGGGCAGCCCCAGCATTTT. The J gene is TRBJ1-5, the V gene TRBV3-1 (or the pseudogene TRBV3-2); 7 nucleotides align to TRBD1. After removal of 1 base from V and 7 bases from J, the junction contained 4 bases not matched to a gene. Germline CDR1 is LGHDT and CDR2 is YNNKEL (reference sequence). This CDR3 is built from 14 residues.

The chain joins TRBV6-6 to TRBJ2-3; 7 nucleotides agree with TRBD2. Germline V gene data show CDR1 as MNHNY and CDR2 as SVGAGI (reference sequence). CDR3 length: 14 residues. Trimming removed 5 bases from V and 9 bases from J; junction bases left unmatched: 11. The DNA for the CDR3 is TGTGCCAGCAGTACCCAAAGCGGGGACTCGACGCAGTATTTT. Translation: CASSTQSGDSTQYF.

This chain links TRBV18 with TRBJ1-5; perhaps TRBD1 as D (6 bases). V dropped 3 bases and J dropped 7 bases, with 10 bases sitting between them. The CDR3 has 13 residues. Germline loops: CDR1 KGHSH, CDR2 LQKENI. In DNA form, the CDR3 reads TGTGCCAGCTCACCTGACCAGGGGCAGCCCCAGCATTTT. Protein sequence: CASSPDQGQPQHF.

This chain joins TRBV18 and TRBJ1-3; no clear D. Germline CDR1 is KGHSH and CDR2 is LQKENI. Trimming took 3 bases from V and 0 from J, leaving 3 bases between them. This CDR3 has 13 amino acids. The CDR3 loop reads CASSPNSGNTIYF. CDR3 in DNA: TGTGCCAGCTCACCCAACTCTGGAAACACCATATATTTT.

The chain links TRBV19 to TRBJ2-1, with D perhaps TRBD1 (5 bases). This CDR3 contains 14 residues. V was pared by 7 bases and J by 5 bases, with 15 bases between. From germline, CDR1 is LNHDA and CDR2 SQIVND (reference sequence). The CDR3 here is CASMGQGSDNEQFF. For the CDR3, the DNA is TGTGCCAGTATGGGGCAGGGATCGGACAATGAGCAGTTCTTC.